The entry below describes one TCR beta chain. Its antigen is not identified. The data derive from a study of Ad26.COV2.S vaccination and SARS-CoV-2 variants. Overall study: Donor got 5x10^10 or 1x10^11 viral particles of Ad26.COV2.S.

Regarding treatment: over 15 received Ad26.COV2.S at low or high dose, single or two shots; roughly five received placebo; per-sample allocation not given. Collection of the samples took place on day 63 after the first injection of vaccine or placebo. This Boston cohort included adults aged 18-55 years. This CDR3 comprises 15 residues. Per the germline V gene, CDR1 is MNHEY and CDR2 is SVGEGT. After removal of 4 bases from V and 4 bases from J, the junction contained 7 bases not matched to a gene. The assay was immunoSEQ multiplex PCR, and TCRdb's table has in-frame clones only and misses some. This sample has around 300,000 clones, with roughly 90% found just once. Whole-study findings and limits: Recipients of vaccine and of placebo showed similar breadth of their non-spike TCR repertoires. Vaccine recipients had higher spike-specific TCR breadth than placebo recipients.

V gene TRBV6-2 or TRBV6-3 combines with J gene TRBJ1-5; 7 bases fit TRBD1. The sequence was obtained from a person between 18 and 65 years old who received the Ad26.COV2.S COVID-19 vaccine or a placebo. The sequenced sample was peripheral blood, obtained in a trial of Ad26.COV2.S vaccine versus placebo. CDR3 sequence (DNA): TGTGCCAGCAGTTTATCCGGACAGGATAATCAGCCCCAGCATTTT. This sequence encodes CASSLSGQDNQPQHF.